Listed below are T cell receptor beta chains from one sample, sequenced in a study of shared clonotypes between healthy human individuals. TCRdb's table, derived via immunoSEQ multiplex PCR, lists solely in-frame clones and lacks some. The data show around 180,000 clones, roughly 91% seen once. Sequencing was carried out using naive CD4+ T cells sorted from blood. The receptors were gathered from a woman aged 25 to 39 in good health. Both conserved end residues are part of each CDR3. The D gene is left open where the match is weak. A row's size may be missing; if present it is once, few, many or a size class.

d_call j_call v_call clone_size cdr3_aa cdr3_nt
- TRBJ2-7 TRBV10-3 - CAIRKDIKGIYEQYF TGTGCCATCAGGAAAGACATAAAGGGGATCTACGAGCAGTACTTC
- TRBJ1-3 TRBV13 - CASRKTAGNTIYF TGTGCCAGCAGAAAGACAGCCGGAAACACCATATATTTT
- TRBJ2-7 TRBV20-1 - CSARYQAGYF TGCAGTGCTAGATATCAAGCGGGGTACTTC
- TRBJ1-1 TRBV30 - CAWNDGNTEAFF TGTGCCTGGAATGATGGGAACACTGAAGCTTTCTTT
TRBD1 TRBJ2-4 TRBV10-3 - CAISDGGQSLAKNIQYF TGTGCCATCAGTGATGGGGGACAGTCTCTAGCCAAAAACATTCAGTACTTC
- TRBJ1-3 TRBV2 - CAISGRDGNTIYF TGTGCCATTTCGGGTAGGGACGGAAACACCATATATTTT
- TRBJ2-5 TRBV10-3 - CAISESLLGGGETQYF TGTGCCATCAGTGAGTCCCTACTAGGAGGTGGGGAGACCCAGTACTTC
TRBD2 TRBJ2-7 TRBV5-1 - CASSLGTSGTYEQYF TGCGCCAGCAGCTTGGGGACTAGCGGGACCTACGAGCAGTACTTC
- TRBJ1-2 TRBV10-3 - CAISESIQDVYGYTF TGTGCCATCAGTGAGTCGATCCAGGATGTCTATGGCTACACCTTC
- TRBJ2-7 TRBV6-5 - CASGRGANSYEQYF TGTGCCAGCGGGAGGGGGGCGAACTCCTACGAGCAGTACTTC
- TRBJ2-7 TRBV10-3 - CAISGGLSSLVVYEQYF TGTGCCATCAGTGGGGGGTTGAGTAGTCTGGTGGTATACGAGCAGTACTTC
- TRBJ2-5 TRBV9 - CASSVAGGLGETQYF TGTGCCAGCAGCGTAGCAGGGGGACTGGGGGAGACCCAGTACTTC
- TRBJ2-7 TRBV6-1 - CASLAPGERSYEQYF TGTGCCAGCCTCGCGCCGGGCGAACGCTCCTACGAGCAGTACTTC
- TRBJ2-7 TRBV19 - CASSVQQGVDEQYF TGTGCCAGTAGTGTTCAACAGGGTGTCGACGAGCAGTACTTC
TRBD2 TRBJ2-7 TRBV19 - CASSILLAGGTYEQYF TGTGCCAGTAGTATCCTACTAGCGGGAGGTACTTACGAGCAGTACTTC
- TRBJ2-3 TRBV19 - CASKEAMGLWTDTQYF TGTGCCAGTAAGGAAGCTATGGGGTTATGGACAGATACGCAGTATTTT
TRBD1 TRBJ1-2 TRBV28 - CASSSTGDPNYGYTF TGTGCCAGCAGTTCAACAGGGGATCCTAACTATGGCTACACCTTC
- TRBJ1-1 TRBV2 - CASSGDGNAEAFF TGTGCCAGCAGCGGGGACGGCAACGCTGAAGCTTTCTTT
- TRBJ1-2 TRBV5-5 - CASSFRGTSFYGYTF TGTGCCAGCAGCTTTAGAGGGACTAGCTTCTATGGCTACACCTTC
- TRBJ2-1 TRBV7-2 - CASSYTTYNEQFF TGTGCCAGCAGCTATACTACTTACAATGAGCAGTTCTTC
TRBD1 TRBJ1-1 TRBV19 - CASSTPGQGNTEAFF TGTGCCAGTAGTACCCCGGGACAGGGGAACACTGAAGCTTTCTTT
- TRBJ2-7 TRBV6-6 - CATSEGFSGSYEQYF TGTGCCACCTCCGAAGGGTTCAGCGGATCCTACGAGCAGTACTTC
- TRBJ1-5 TRBV27 - CASSLISGTGNQPQHF TGTGCCAGCAGTTTAATTTCAGGTACTGGCAATCAGCCCCAGCATTTT
- TRBJ2-5 TRBV5-1 - CASSFATGEQETQYF TGCGCCAGCAGCTTCGCCACGGGAGAGCAAGAGACCCAGTACTTC
TRBD1 TRBJ2-5 TRBV18 - CASSPRDSQETQYF TGTGCCAGCTCACCAAGGGACAGCCAAGAGACCCAGTACTTC
- TRBJ2-7 TRBV6-1 few CASSKWGREQYF TGTGCCAGCAGTAAGTGGGGGCGCGAGCAGTACTTC
- TRBJ2-2 TRBV19 - CATIPRGDTGELFF TGTGCCACCATCCCCAGGGGGGACACCGGGGAGCTGTTTTTT
- TRBJ1-6 TRBV5-4 - CASSLWQGSPLHF TGTGCCAGCAGCTTGTGGCAGGGTTCACCCCTCCACTTT
TRBD1 TRBJ2-7 TRBV6-5 - CASSLNRDRGHEQYF TGTGCCAGCAGTCTCAACCGGGACAGGGGCCACGAGCAGTACTTC
TRBD1 TRBJ1-6 TRBV5-4 once CASSRGDRGRNSPLHF TGTGCCAGCAGCAGGGGGGACAGGGGACGAAATTCACCCCTCCACTTT
- TRBJ2-7 TRBV5-1 - CASSLLASGLTYEQYF TGCGCCAGCAGCTTGCTGGCGTCAGGGCTGACTTACGAGCAGTACTTC
- TRBJ2-2 TRBV6-1 once CASSELAGGELFF TGTGCCAGCAGTGAACTAGCTGGCGGGGAGCTGTTTTTT
TRBD2 TRBJ2-1 TRBV19 - CATRDGGLALFSHNEQFF TGTGCCACCAGAGACGGGGGACTAGCCCTTTTTTCCCACAATGAGCAGTTCTTC
- TRBJ2-6 TRBV5-5 - CASGSGKGANVLTF TGTGCCAGCGGTTCAGGGAAAGGGGCCAACGTCCTGACTTTC
- TRBJ2-7 TRBV19 - CASSIVDSGFYEQYF TGTGCCAGTAGTATAGTGGATAGCGGATTCTACGAGCAGTACTTC
- TRBJ1-1 TRBV2 - CASGFLTPQAFF TGTGCCAGCGGATTCTTGACCCCCCAAGCTTTCTTT
TRBD1 TRBJ1-4 TRBV11-2 - CASSAGTGGVLLEKLFF TGTGCCAGCAGCGCAGGGACAGGTGGGGTATTGTTAGAAAAACTGTTTTTT
- TRBJ1-5 TRBV6-5 - CASRTGGVGNQPQHF TGTGCCAGCAGAACGGGGGGGGTAGGGAATCAGCCCCAGCATTTT
- TRBJ2-6 TRBV29-1 - CSVLTAGANVLTF TGCAGCGTCCTCACCGCCGGGGCCAACGTCCTGACTTTC
- TRBJ1-1 TRBV13 - CASSFFGNTEAFF TGTGCCAGCAGTTTTTTCGGGAACACTGAAGCTTTCTTT
TRBD2 TRBJ2-6 TRBV19 - CASSWGGVTHSGANVLTF TGTGCCAGTAGCTGGGGGGGAGTTACCCACTCTGGGGCCAACGTCCTGACTTTC
- TRBJ1-5 TRBV21-1 - CASSNEKGRCSLTDQPQHF TGTGCCAGCAGCAATGAAAAGGGACGGTGCTCCCTAACGGATCAGCCCCAGCATTTT
- TRBJ2-7 TRBV5-4 - CASSLVRDVFYEQYF TGTGCCAGCAGCTTAGTCCGGGACGTCTTCTACGAGCAGTACTTC